Presented here are 29 T cell receptor beta chains from one specimen sequenced in a study of blood T cell repertoires in COVID-19. Libraries were prepared by immunoSEQ multiplex PCR; TCRdb keeps only in-frame clonotypes and omits some of them. Seen here are 120,000 to 150,000 clones, around 84% observed once, and the top ten hold less than 9%. The sequenced material came from peripheral blood. These receptor sequences come from a man aged 25-45 years with COVID-19, enrolled during active disease.

V usage is TRBV6-5 and J usage is TRBJ2-2; TRBD1 matches at 9 bases. V was pared by 4 bases and J by 9 bases, with 9 bases of the junction left unmatched. This CDR3 is built from 15 residues. Germline CDR1 is MNHEY and CDR2 is SVGAGI. This CDR3 reads CASSSPTGGRRELFF. The CDR3 bases are TGTGCCAGCAGTTCCCCGACAGGGGGGAGACGGGAGCTGTTTTTT.

Written as DNA, the CDR3 is TGCGCCAGCAGTGACTTCGGACAGGAGCACACAGATACGCAGTATTTT. Protein sequence: CASSDFGQEHTDTQYF. The chain has TRBV10-2 and TRBJ2-3; 7 bases match TRBD1. Germline CDR1 WSHSY, CDR2 SAAADI. CDR3 length equals 16 residues. The J segment lost 2 bases and the V segment lost 3 bases, leaving 8 bases of the junction unmatched.

The chain employs TRBV9 and TRBJ2-1; 12 bases agree with TRBD2. J lost 0 bases, V lost 5 bases, and 12 bases had no gene match. The CDR3 covers 19 residues. Germline CDR1 and CDR2: SGDLS and YYNGEE. CDR3 residues: CASSSQGLAGPSSYNEQFF. The CDR3 nucleotides are TGTGCCAGCAGTAGTCAAGGACTAGCGGGACCGAGCTCCTACAATGAGCAGTTCTTC. Filled out from reference TRBV9 and TRBJ2-1, the complete variable domain reads DSGVTQTPKHLITATGQRVTLRCSPRSGDLSVYWYQQSLDQGLQFLIQYYNGEERAKGNILERFSAQQFPDLHSELNLSSLELGDSALYFCASSSQGLAGPSSYNEQFFGPGTRLTVL.

This chain joins TRBV2 and TRBJ1-5, with a weak D call TRBD1 (5 bases). CDR3 length: 17 residues. The V and J ends lost 0 bases and 2 bases respectively, with 14 bases between them. Germline lookup yields CDR1 SNHLY and CDR2 FYNNEI. CDR3 nucleotide sequence: TGTGCCAGCAGTGAAGCGGGGCTTGGAGGGGGCAATCAGCCCCAGCATTTT. The encoded protein is CASSEAGLGGGNQPQHF.

The chain recombines TRBV6-1 with TRBJ1-2, with unresolved D. Between the trimmed V and J ends, which lost 1 base and 7 bases, there was a span of 10 bases. Germline lookup yields CDR1 MNHNS and CDR2 SASEGT. This CDR3 region has 13 residues. The CDR3 nucleotides are TGTGCCAGCAGTGAAGGGGTAGGGAGTGGCTACACCTTC. Translation gives CASSEGVGSGYTF.

The CDR3 bases are TGTGCCAGCAGCCCGGGACAGGGGGCAGATACGCAGTATTTT. This codes for CASSPGQGADTQYF. V gene TRBV5-5 combines with J gene TRBJ2-3; 11 bases align to TRBD1. From germline, CDR1 is SGHKS and CDR2 YYEKEE (reference sequence). The CDR3 spans 14 residues. With 4 bases clipped from V and 4 bases from J, the junction kept 2 bases outside the gene matches.

This clone was observed a handful of times. This sequence joins TRBV6-4 and TRBJ2-1, with 14 bases matching TRBD2. The CDR3 covers 16 residues. Losses at the gene ends were 5 bases for V and 3 bases for J; bases not matched to a gene: 3. Germline V CDR1 and CDR2: MRHNA, SNTAGT. DNA of the CDR3: TGTGCCAGCAGTTCTGGACTAGCGGGAGGCTACAATGAGCAGTTCTTC. Protein: CASSSGLAGGYNEQFF.

A few counts support this clone. The CDR3 here is CASSYSERIQETQYF. The CDR3 coding sequence is TGTGCCAGCAGTTACTCGGAGCGAATACAAGAGACCCAGTACTTC. V usage is TRBV6-2 or TRBV6-3 and J usage is TRBJ2-5; D gene uncertain. Germline values: CDR1 MNHEY, CDR2 SVGEGT. This CDR3 region has 15 residues. Deletions cut 0 bases from V and 2 bases from J, with 10 bases between.

V usage is TRBV5-1 and J usage is TRBJ2-2; D might be TRBD2 (6 bases). V gave up 1 base and J gave up 7 bases, with 20 bases separating them. The CDR3 has 17 amino acids. Germline V gene data show CDR1 as SGHRS and CDR2 as YFSETQ. The DNA of the CDR3 is TGCGCCAGCAGCTTGCAGAGTTTGAGGGAGGTTGGCGGGGAGCTGTTTTTT. It is translated as CASSLQSLREVGGELFF.

V usage is TRBV4-1 and J usage is TRBJ2-5, with D perhaps matching TRBD2 (5 bases). This CDR3 region has 14 residues. Germline V lookup: CDR1 MGHRA, CDR2 YSYEKL. Trimming took 4 bases from V and 5 from J, leaving 14 bases between them. The CDR3 sequence: CASSRGPGSETQYF. The CDR3 region has the DNA TGCGCCAGCAGCCGAGGGCCTGGGTCTGAGACCCAGTACTTC.

This sequence joins TRBV7-2 and TRBJ1-6; TRBD1 matches 9 bases. There are 14 residues in the CDR3. J lost 7 bases, V lost 5 bases, and 3 bases had no gene match. Germline V gives CDR1 SGHTA, CDR2 FQGNSA. CDR3 nucleotide sequence: TGTGCCAGCAGCAAGACAGGGGGGAATTCACCCCTCCACTTT. It is translated as CASSKTGGNSPLHF.

This chain links TRBV6-5 with TRBJ1-2, with 10 positions matching TRBD1. The length of the CDR3 is 15 residues. Germline CDR1 and CDR2: MNHEY and SVGAGI. The V segment lost 2 bases and the J segment 8 bases; nucleotides outside the gene matches: 8. Here the CDR3 reads CASSYPRDRGSGYTF. The CDR3 DNA is TGTGCCAGCAGTTACCCCCGGGACAGGGGTTCCGGCTACACCTTC.

The V gene is TRBV5-6, the J gene TRBJ1-4; TRBD1 is a possible D gene (6 bases). V was shortened by 4 bases and J by 8 bases, with 15 bases between the two germline ends. Germline assignment: CDR1 SGHDT and CDR2 YYEEEE. This CDR3 has 14 residues. CDR3 amino acids: CASSVRDTDEKLFF. CDR3 sequence (DNA): TGTGCCAGCAGCGTCCGGGACACGGACGAAAAACTGTTTTTT.

The CDR3 DNA follows: TGTGCCAGCAGCCCATGGGACAGCAAAAACATTCAGTACTTC. It yields the protein CASSPWDSKNIQYF. The chain carries TRBV5-5 and TRBJ2-4; 7 nucleotides line up with TRBD1. The V gene's germline CDR1 is SGHKS and CDR2 YYEKEE (reference sequence). Trimming cost V 4 bases and J 3 bases; bases outside gene matches: 4. The CDR3 loop spans 14 amino acids. The variable domain in full, with the rest retrieved from reference TRBV5-5 and TRBJ2-4, is DAGVTQSPTHLIKTRGQQVTLRCSPISGHKSVSWYQQVLGQGPQFIFQYYEKEERGRGNFPDRFSARQFPNYSSELNVNALLLGDSALYLCASSPWDSKNIQYFGAGTRLSVL.

V usage is TRBV29-1 and J usage is TRBJ2-7; 9 nucleotides match TRBD1. Looked up from germline, CDR1 is SQVTM and CDR2 is ANQGSEA. This CDR3 has 13 residues. The V and J ends lost 6 bases and 0 bases, in that order; junction bases with no gene match: 3. In DNA form, the CDR3 reads TGCAGCGTCGAGACAGGGGGCTCCTACGAGCAGTACTTC. Translation: CSVETGGSYEQYF.

In this sample, this clone turned up a few times. The V and J genes are TRBV20-1 and TRBJ1-6; 8 bases align to TRBD1. This CDR3 comprises 17 residues. The ends lost 3 bases at V and 5 bases at J; junction bases unmatched: 12. Germline loops: CDR1 DFQATT, CDR2 SNEGSKA (reference sequence). The CDR3: CSASSRTGTGDNSPLHF. In nucleotides, the CDR3 is TGCAGTGCTAGTTCAAGGACCGGGACAGGAGATAATTCACCCCTCCACTTT.

The V call is TRBV28, the J call TRBJ1-2, with 10 bases lining up with TRBD1. This CDR3 region has 15 residues. V trimming: 6 bases; J trimming: 2 bases; junction bases outside the gene matches: 6. Germline-derived CDR1 and CDR2 are MDHEN and SYDVKM. The CDR3 DNA reads as TGTGCCAGCAGCAGACCGGGACAGGGGAACTATGGCTACACCTTC. This gives the protein CASSRPGQGNYGYTF.

As concerns this clone: Sequence at one end of the junction differs from germline and may be a read error. The gene calls are TRBV19 and TRBJ2-7, with a tentative D call TRBD2 (6 bases). Germline loops: CDR1 LNHDA, CDR2 SQIVND (reference sequence). The CDR3 length is 14 residues. The CDR3 spells CASSIAGPSNEQYF. CDR3 sequence (DNA): TGTGCCAGTAGTATCGCGGGACCCTCCAACGAGCAGTACTTC.

The chain recombines TRBV9 with TRBJ2-2; D possibly corresponds to TRBD2 (5 bases). V lost 2 bases and J 5 bases, leaving 13 bases between the germline ends. The CDR3 runs 15 residues. Germline V gene lookup returns CDR1 SGDLS and CDR2 YYNGEE. The CDR3 region is CASSVSSGLTGELFF. The CDR3 DNA reads TGTGCCAGCAGCGTTTCAAGCGGCCTAACCGGGGAGCTGTTTTTT.

The J gene is TRBJ2-2, the V gene TRBV2; 11 bases agree with TRBD2. V shed 6 bases, J shed 2 bases, and the junction held 8 bases outside the gene matches. This CDR3 has 17 amino acids. CDR1 and CDR2 from the germline V gene are SNHLY and FYNNEI. The CDR3: CASRDPTSGSNTGELFF. DNA for the CDR3: TGTGCCAGCAGAGATCCAACTAGCGGGAGTAACACCGGGGAGCTGTTTTTT.

This rearrangement joins TRBV6-2 or TRBV6-3 to TRBJ2-7; possibly TRBD1 for D (6 bases). CDR1 is MNHEY and CDR2 is SVGEGT in the germline V gene. The CDR3 runs 16 residues. The V end was cut by 3 bases, the J end by 2 bases, with 17 bases between. CDR3 nucleotide sequence: TGTGCCAGCAGTTATAAAGGACAGCCGAGAACCTACGAGCAGTACTTC. Translating it yields CASSYKGQPRTYEQYF.

This sequence joins TRBV28 and TRBJ1-2; 8 positions match TRBD1. CDR3 length: 16 amino acids. Germline trimming cut 4 bases from V and 7 bases from J; bases unmatched to any gene: 14. Germline V CDR1 and CDR2: MDHEN, SYDVKM. The CDR3 protein is CASSSLGTGERRGYTF. CDR3 DNA: TGTGCCAGCAGTTCACTAGGGACAGGCGAGAGACGTGGCTACACCTTC.

This chain links TRBV28 with TRBJ2-1, with 14 bases matching TRBD2. The CDR3 runs to 18 residues. V dropped 5 bases and J dropped 7; count of bases not matched to a gene: 13. Looked up from germline, CDR1 is MDHEN and CDR2 is SYDVKM. This CDR3 is CASSPTSGRAAGWNEQFF. The CDR3 DNA sequence: TGTGCCAGCAGTCCGACTAGCGGGAGGGCGGCGGGCTGGAATGAGCAGTTCTTC.

This chain connects TRBV2 to TRBJ2-1; the match to TRBD1 covers 7 bases. V lost 4 bases to trimming and J lost 2 bases; unmatched junction nucleotides: 8. Germline V CDR1 and CDR2: SNHLY, FYNNEI. CDR3 length: 16 amino acids. Written as DNA, the CDR3 is TGTGCCAGCAGTGGTGTTGGTCAGGGGGCCTACAATGAGCAGTTCTTC. Translation: CASSGVGQGAYNEQFF.

This chain uses TRBV28 with TRBJ1-2; D gene ambiguous. V dropped 0 bases and J dropped 5 bases, with 13 bases sitting between them. Germline CDR1 and CDR2: MDHEN and SYDVKM. This CDR3 contains 15 residues. CDR3 bases: TGTGCCAGCAGTTTATGGGAGGGTCCAATTTATGGCTACACCTTC. Its protein product is CASSLWEGPIYGYTF.

This clone was detected a few times. This chain links TRBV18 with TRBJ2-1, with D perhaps TRBD2 (6 bases). Trimming removed 4 bases from V and 7 bases from J, with 14 bases in between. Germline values: CDR1 KGHSH, CDR2 LQKENI. The CDR3 sequence is 14 residues long. Written as DNA, the CDR3 is TGTGCCAGCTCACGGAGGGCCCTCGAAAATGAGCAGTTCTTC. This codes for CASSRRALENEQFF.

To note about this clone: Additional DNA sequences in this sample encode the identical CDR3. The rearrangement uses TRBV9 and TRBJ2-7, with no clear D. The V gene's germline CDR1 is SGDLS and CDR2 YYNGEE. This CDR3 has 14 residues. Trimming removed 0 bases at V and 0 bases at J, with 7 bases between. CDR3 residues: CASSVVGSSYEQYF. The CDR3 DNA reads as TGTGCCAGCAGCGTAGTGGGCTCCTCCTACGAGCAGTACTTC.

The rearrangement joins TRBV7-9 to TRBJ1-6; possibly TRBD1 for D (6 bases). The CDR3 totals 16 residues. Trimming took 5 bases from V and 8 from J, leaving 19 bases between them. Germline-derived CDR1 and CDR2 are SEHNR and FQNEAQ (reference sequence). CDR3 sequence: CASSPFGGRGDSPLHF. DNA of the CDR3: TGTGCCAGCAGCCCATTTGGGGGCAGGGGAGATTCACCCCTCCACTTT.

The rearrangement joins TRBV2 to TRBJ1-1; 8 bases match TRBD1. CDR1 is SNHLY, CDR2 FYNNEI, per germline. Losses at the gene ends were 2 bases for V and 4 bases for J; bases not matched to a gene: 3. This CDR3 has 14 amino acids. CDR3 bases: TGTGCCAGCAGTGAAACAGGGGGTATCACTGAAGCTTTCTTT. This translates into CASSETGGITEAFF.